The next 22 T cell receptor beta chains were all read from a single sample in a study of T cells expressing NK-cell markers. TCRdb re-called the 5' RACE reads and catalogs CDR3 proteins one per entry, DNA excluded. In total, the table holds roughly 180,000 distinct CDR3 sequences. Sequences were obtained from blood T cells: a sorted CD56 or NKG2C T cell subset, CD4+ or CD8+ T cells, or bulk PBMC T cells (not recorded which). Receptor source: a woman aged 18 to 75 in good health.

The rearrangement joins TRBV10-3 to TRBJ2-2. The V gene's germline CDR1 is ENHRY and CDR2 SYGVKD. This CDR3 has 15 amino acids. The CDR3 sequence is CAISETARSTGELFF.

This sequence joins TRBV9 and TRBJ1-2. This CDR3 contains 14 residues. CDR1 and CDR2 from the germline V gene are SGDLS and YYNGEE. The CDR3 region is CASSVGTERGGYTF.

The V and J genes are TRBV2 and TRBJ2-5; TCRdb picks TRBD1, but there is no DNA to check that call. The CDR3 is 13 residues long. Per the germline V gene, CDR1 is SNHLY and CDR2 is FYNNEI. This chain's CDR3 is CASNPAPGETQYF.

The J gene is TRBJ2-1, the V gene TRBV21-1; TCRdb names TRBD1, which stays unverified in the absence of DNA. TRBV21-1 is classified as a pseudogene. The CDR3 runs to 19 residues. CDR3 sequence: CASSKGGPLAKGSYNEQFF.

The J gene is TRBJ2-5, the V gene TRBV4-2; the TCRdb D gene call, TRBD1, has no DNA to confirm it. The germline V gene has CDR1 LGHNA and CDR2 YNFKEQ. The CDR3 extends over 18 amino acids. The CDR3 region is CASSQELAGGAELETQYF.

The chain links TRBV20-1 to TRBJ1-2; checking the TCRdb D call of TRBD1 is not possible without DNA. Germline V gene data show CDR1 as DFQATT and CDR2 as SNEGSKA (reference sequence). The CDR3 consists of 13 residues. CDR3 residues: CSAGAGQGYGYTF.

This chain links TRBV18 with TRBJ1-1; the D call of TRBD1 rests on TCRdb alone, since no DNA is present to check it. CDR3 size: 15 residues. Germline V CDR1 and CDR2: KGHSH, LQKENI. CDR3 sequence reads: CASLPTTDWNTEAFF.

The gene calls are TRBV3-1 and TRBJ1-1; TCRdb picks TRBD1, but there is no DNA to check that call. The CDR3 is 11 residues long. Germline-derived CDR1 and CDR2 are LGHDT and YNNKEL (reference sequence). Here the CDR3 reads CASSDSVKAFF.

The chain carries TRBV6-1 and TRBJ2-1; the TRBD1 assignment by TCRdb is unverifiable without DNA. The CDR3 is 16 residues long. In germline, CDR1 is MNHNS, CDR2 SASEGT. The CDR3 here is CASSPQGGGSNNEQFF.

The V and J genes are TRBV12-3 or TRBV12-4 and TRBJ2-4; lacking DNA, the TRBD2 call made by TCRdb goes unchecked. CDR3 length equals 15 residues. CDR3 protein: CASSFEPSGVGIQYF.

The chain carries TRBV30 and TRBJ2-2; lacking DNA, the TRBD1 call made by TCRdb goes unchecked. Germline values: CDR1 GTSNPN, CDR2 SVGIG (reference sequence). CDR3 size: 14 residues. CDR3 sequence reads: CAWKGERGYGELFF.

The chain couples TRBV4-2 to TRBJ2-7; TCRdb's D call, TRBD2, is unchecked because there is no DNA. The V gene's germline CDR1 is LGHNA and CDR2 YNFKEQ. This CDR3 has 17 amino acids. CDR3 sequence reads: CASSQDVRGPSSYEQYF.

The chain is built from TRBV2 and TRBJ1-1. Germline V gene data show CDR1 as SNHLY and CDR2 as FYNNEI. There are 14 residues in the CDR3. This CDR3 reads CASIIHPRDTEAFF. The full variable domain, completed using reference TRBV2 and TRBJ1-1, is EPEVTQTPSHQVTQMGQEVILRCVPISNHLYFYWYRQILGQKVEFLVSFYNNEISEKSEIFDDQFSVERPDGSNFTLKIRSTKLEDSAMYFCASIIHPRDTEAFFGQGTRLTVV.

This chain connects TRBV5-1 to TRBJ2-6. From germline, CDR1 is SGHRS and CDR2 YFSETQ. The CDR3 is 17 residues long. Here the CDR3 reads CASSTSPSVSGANVLTF.

The chain couples TRBV6-1 to TRBJ2-7; TCRdb outputs TRBD1, but without DNA this stays unchecked. Germline lookup yields CDR1 MNHNS and CDR2 SASEGT. This CDR3 comprises 12 residues. Here the CDR3 reads CAGGGSSYEQYF.

This chain joins TRBV5-1 and TRBJ2-7; TCRdb proposes TRBD1, but this gene call is untestable without DNA. Germline values: CDR1 SGHRS, CDR2 YFSETQ. This CDR3 has 14 amino acids. The chain's CDR3 is CASSLALDIYEQYF. Supplemented by reference TRBV5-1 and TRBJ2-7, the full variable domain reads KAGVTQTPRYLIKTRGQQVTLSCSPISGHRSVSWYQQTPGQGLQFLFEYFSETQRNKGNFPGRFSGRQFSNSRSEMNVSTLELGDSALYLCASSLALDIYEQYFGPGTRLTVT.

The chain's CDR3 is CARPPTKTQYF. The rearrangement links TRBV7-3 to TRBJ2-5; TCRdb gives TRBD1 as the D gene, but with no DNA this cannot be confirmed. CDR1 and CDR2 from the germline V gene are SGHTA and FQGTGA. CDR3 length: 11 residues.

This chain connects TRBV4-1 to TRBJ2-5; absent DNA, TCRdb's TRBD2 call cannot be checked. This CDR3 has 18 amino acids. Germline loops: CDR1 MGHRA, CDR2 YSYEKL. The CDR3 here is CASSQAGTSGRAQETQYF.

The chain carries TRBV20-1 and TRBJ1-6; TCRdb returns TRBD1, unconfirmable since there is no DNA. The germline V gene has CDR1 DFQATT and CDR2 SNEGSKA (reference sequence). The CDR3 sequence is 15 residues long. The CDR3 region is CSASPGQGGNSPLHF.

The genes are TRBV5-1 and TRBJ1-1; TCRdb's D gene call, TRBD1, goes unchecked for lack of DNA. CDR1 and CDR2 from the germline V gene are SGHRS and YFSETQ. This CDR3 has 13 amino acids. This CDR3 is CATSPTGNTEAFF.

The genes are TRBV5-1 and TRBJ2-7; TCRdb gives TRBD1 as the D gene, but with no DNA this cannot be confirmed. This CDR3 has 17 residues. The germline V gene encodes CDR1 SGHRS and CDR2 YFSETQ. The CDR3 loop reads CASSLAIGTGFSYEQYF.

The chain joins TRBV5-1 to TRBJ2-3. This CDR3 spans 13 amino acids. Germline V CDR1 and CDR2: SGHRS, YFSETQ. CDR3 sequence reads: CASSAYTTDTQYF.